Included here is one TCR beta chain sequence, with context. Its matching antigen is unknown. The record originates from a study of early stage breast cancer tumors. Regarding the study as a whole: Functional markers like CD4, CD8 and FOXP3 were missed in bulk sequencing. Comparing each tissue with blood distinguished tumor from normal in most of the 16 patients. Tumors had approximately 2.7-fold higher T cell density and higher clonality than adjacent normal breast tissue.

The protocol was immunoSEQ multiplex PCR, while the TCRdb copy is restricted to in-frame clones and leaves out a portion. The sample comprises just under 30,000 clones, 70% to 90% of which are singletons, and 9.3% rests with the top ten. The TCR originated in a person in their fifties with breast cancer. Sequencing was performed on blood.

The CDR3 DNA reads as TGTGCCCGACTGACGCTGGGCACTGAAGCTTTCTTT. Protein sequence: CARLTLGTEAFF. This sequence joins TRBV2 and TRBJ1-1, with D unresolved. The CDR3 spans 12 residues. Trimming took 11 bases from V and 4 from J, leaving 14 bases between them. Germline CDR1 reads SNHLY; CDR2 reads FYNNEI.